This T cell receptor (beta chain) stems from a study of vaccination effects on CD4 cells after COVID-19. Study-level background: Viral peptide pools were used in the ViraFEST assay to expand antigen-specific CD4+ T cells, and sequencing came afterward. The second dose preceded post-vaccine samples by a median of 72 days. Cultures used 1.5 million to 2 million PBMC per well, around 9 IU/ml IL-2 and 10 ug/ml peptides.

TCRdb's copy holds only in-frame clones and misses some; the assay was immunoSEQ multiplex PCR. This sample has about 47,000 clones, with around 70% found just once. In the case of this clone: What it recognizes is unknown.

The V gene's germline CDR1 is MNHEY and CDR2 SVGAGI. V was shortened by 7 bases and J by 5 bases, with 15 bases between the two germline ends. The CDR3 is 13 residues long. Cultured cells yielded isolated CD4+ T cells after about ten days. The vaccine given was either BNT162b2 or mRNA-1273, in two doses. Prior SARS-CoV-2 infection was absent in the vaccine recipients, as shown by negative nucleocapsid antibodies. The chain is built from TRBV6-5 and TRBJ2-7; possible D gene TRBD1, 6 bases. Sequencing used CD4+ T cells from PBMCs cultured without peptide, obtained after COVID-19 vaccination. This receptor was taken from a human donor who received a COVID-19 vaccine. CDR3 nucleotide sequence: TGTGCCAGCACGTTTCAGGGGAGAAACGAGCAGTACTTC. It specifies CASTFQGRNEQYF.